The 19 T cell receptor beta chains below all came from one sample that was sequenced in a study of CD8 T cells in Susac syndrome. After extraction with the RNeasy kit, about 0.5 to 1 ug of the RNA was reverse transcribed using random hexamers. Using its own MiXCR run on the immunoSEQ multiplex PCR reads, TCRdb lists one record per CDR3 protein. The sample lists a few hundred thousand distinct CDR3 sequences; roughly nine tenths were seen once. Sequenced: CD4+ T cells from PBMCs. The receptors stem from a human donor with multiple sclerosis.

The chain carries TRBV6-8 and TRBJ1-2, with D tentatively TRBD1 (5 bases). Germline V gene sequence: CDR1 MNHGY, CDR2 SAAAGT. Trimming took off 7 bases at V and 5 bases at J, with 20 bases between the two ends. This CDR3 is 15 amino acids long. CDR3 amino acids: CASIPGGDPRYGYTF. CDR3 nucleotide sequence: TGTGCCAGCATCCCGGGGGGGGACCCGCGATATGGCTACACCTTC.

V is TRBV30 and J is TRBJ1-1; 8 bases align to TRBD1. The J segment lost 3 bases and the V segment lost 4 bases, leaving 10 bases of the junction unmatched. CDR1 and CDR2 from the germline V gene are GTSNPN and SVGIG (reference sequence). The CDR3 has 15 amino acids. CDR3 amino acids: CAWTDIGTGDTEAFF. CDR3 in DNA: TGTGCCTGGACCGATATCGGGACAGGCGACACTGAAGCTTTCTTT.

The V call is TRBV20-1, the J call TRBJ2-5; D is uncertain. Germline lookup yields CDR1 DFQATT and CDR2 SNEGSKA (reference sequence). V was trimmed by 1 base and J by 5 bases, leaving 8 bases between them. CDR3 length equals 12 residues. CDR3 region: CSARGPIETQYF. In DNA, the CDR3 is TGCAGTGCTAGAGGTCCCATCGAGACCCAGTACTTC.

The CDR3 loop reads CASSSSRGSSGELFF. Here the CDR3 DNA reads TGTGCCAGTAGTTCTTCCCGGGGGTCTTCCGGGGAGCTGTTTTTT. The chain couples TRBV19 to TRBJ2-2, with a possible D match to TRBD2 (6 bases). This CDR3 is built from 15 residues. Germline CDR1 and CDR2: LNHDA and SQIVND (reference sequence). The V end was cut by 5 bases, the J end by 6 bases, with 16 bases between.

This rearrangement joins TRBV30 to TRBJ2-2; 10 nucleotides line up with TRBD2. The junction had 11 bases not matched to a gene; V was cut back by 7 bases and J by 0 bases. The CDR3 runs 17 residues. CDR1 is GTSNPN, CDR2 SVGIG, per germline (reference sequence). Written as DNA, the CDR3 is TGTGCCTCTCAGGGGCTAGCGGGGGCCCCGAACACCGGGGAGCTGTTTTTT. This translates into CASQGLAGAPNTGELFF.

V and J are TRBV19 and TRBJ2-4, with 13 bases identical to TRBD2. Germline trimming cut 3 bases from V and 3 bases from J; bases unmatched to any gene: 14. Germline CDR1 reads LNHDA; CDR2 reads SQIVND (reference sequence). CDR3 length equals 20 residues. The CDR3 is CASSMGPLTSGRADKNIQYF. DNA of the CDR3: TGTGCCAGTAGTATGGGCCCCCTTACTAGCGGGAGGGCCGACAAAAACATTCAGTACTTC. Looking up the rest from reference TRBV19 and TRBJ2-4 gives the full variable domain: DGGITQSPKYLFRKEGQNVTLSCEQNLNHDAMYWYRQDPGQGLRLIYYSQIVNDFQKGDIAEGYSVSREKKESFPLTVTSAQKNPTAFYLCASSMGPLTSGRADKNIQYFGAGTRLSVL.

This CDR3 is CSASLYYEQYF. The CDR3 bases are TGCAGTGCTAGTCTGTACTACGAGCAGTACTTC. The chain uses TRBV20-1 and TRBJ2-7; D is ambiguous. Germline V gene lookup returns CDR1 DFQATT and CDR2 SNEGSKA (reference sequence). Trimming took 3 bases from V and 3 from J, leaving 6 bases between them. The CDR3 runs 11 residues.

V and J are TRBV7-9 and TRBJ1-4, with 8 bases aligning to TRBD1. With V trimmed by 8 bases and J by 8 bases, 7 bases remained unmatched. CDR1 SEHNR and CDR2 FQNEAQ come from the germline V gene (reference sequence). The CDR3 has 13 amino acids. CDR3 in DNA: TGTGCCAGCGGTGACAGGGGCGAGGAAAAACTGTTTTTT. Its protein product is CASGDRGEEKLFF.

V gene TRBV6-2 or TRBV6-3 combines with J gene TRBJ1-2; no clear D gene. The CDR3 totals 15 residues. Trimming cost V 5 bases and J 0 bases, with 13 bases left between them. Germline loops: CDR1 MNHEY, CDR2 SVGEGT. The DNA of the CDR3 is TGTGCCAGCAGTAGAACAGCGGCAGCTAACTATGGCTACACCTTC. It specifies CASSRTAAANYGYTF.

The V call is TRBV12-3 or TRBV12-4, the J call TRBJ2-3; TRBD2 matches 7 bases. The CDR3 consists of 15 residues. Unmatched junction bases numbered 7, after V lost 3 bases and J lost 4 bases. CDR3 residues: CASSFSAGVSDTQYF. CDR3 nucleotides: TGTGCCAGCAGTTTCTCGGCGGGAGTCTCAGATACGCAGTATTTT.

This clonotype was picked up a small number of times. This chain joins TRBV11-1 and TRBJ1-1; D not resolved. The CDR3 covers 15 residues. The V end lost 2 bases, the J end lost 1 base, and 11 bases lay between the germline ends. The germline gives CDR1 SGHAT, CDR2 FQDESV (reference sequence). The CDR3 spells CASSLREVGNTEAFF. CDR3 DNA sequence: TGTGCCAGCAGCTTACGTGAGGTCGGGAACACTGAAGCTTTCTTT.

V gene TRBV19 combines with J gene TRBJ2-7; D ambiguous. V shed 5 bases and J shed 12 bases, with 17 bases lying between them. From germline, CDR1 is LNHDA and CDR2 SQIVND (reference sequence). This CDR3 comprises 12 residues. The CDR3 bases are TGTGCCAGTAGTCCTGACGCGGCGGTCATGTACTTC. As protein: CASSPDAAVMYF.

V gene TRBV19 combines with J gene TRBJ2-7; 8 bases fit TRBD2. The CDR3 runs to 14 residues. Germline trimming cut 4 bases from V and 6 bases from J; bases unmatched to any gene: 8. CDR1 LNHDA and CDR2 SQIVND come from the germline V gene (reference sequence). CDR3 nucleotides: TGTGCCAGTAGTAACGGACTAGCCCTCCGCGAGCAGTACTTC. Protein product: CASSNGLALREQYF. Complete variable domain (other parts from reference TRBV19 and TRBJ2-7): DGGITQSPKYLFRKEGQNVTLSCEQNLNHDAMYWYRQDPGQGLRLIYYSQIVNDFQKGDIAEGYSVSREKKESFPLTVTSAQKNPTAFYLCASSNGLALREQYFGPGTRLTVT.

The CDR3, as DNA: TGTGCCAGCAGTTTCAGATTGGAGCAGTACTTC. Protein: CASSFRLEQYF. V usage is TRBV12-3 or TRBV12-4 and J usage is TRBJ2-7; D not certain. The CDR3 covers 11 residues. The V end lost 3 bases, the J end lost 7 bases, and 7 bases lay between the germline ends.

This clonotype was seen just once. The chain is built from TRBV2 and TRBJ2-1, with D perhaps TRBD2 (5 bases). V was shortened by 6 bases and J by 2 bases, with 8 bases between the two germline ends. The length of the CDR3 is 13 residues. CDR1 is SNHLY and CDR2 is FYNNEI in the germline V gene. The CDR3, as DNA: TGTGCCAGCAGGGCGGGCGCCTACAATGAGCAGTTCTTC. Its protein is CASRAGAYNEQFF. Supplemented by reference TRBV2 and TRBJ2-1, the full variable domain reads EPEVTQTPSHQVTQMGQEVILRCVPISNHLYFYWYRQILGQKVEFLVSFYNNEISEKSEIFDDQFSVERPDGSNFTLKIRSTKLEDSAMYFCASRAGAYNEQFFGPGTRLTVL.

This rearrangement joins TRBV4-1 to TRBJ2-2; 8 nucleotides agree with TRBD2. Germline lookup yields CDR1 MGHRA and CDR2 YSYEKL. Germline trimming cut 1 base from V and 5 bases from J; bases unmatched to any gene: 6. The CDR3 has 16 amino acids. In nucleotides, the CDR3 is TGCGCCAGCAGCCAAGCCGCCGGGACTAGAACCGGGGAGCTGTTTTTT. It encodes CASSQAAGTRTGELFF.

The chain is built from TRBV30 and TRBJ1-3, with 8 bases lining up with TRBD1. This CDR3 is built from 15 residues. Germline lookup yields CDR1 GTSNPN and CDR2 SVGIG (reference sequence). V was pared by 1 base and J by 2 bases, with 4 bases of the junction left unmatched. DNA of the CDR3: TGTGCCTGGAGTGCGGACAGGGCAGCTGGAAACACCATATATTTT. Its protein is CAWSADRAAGNTIYF.

This sequence joins TRBV29-1 and TRBJ1-4; 8 nucleotides align to TRBD1. The length of the CDR3 is 15 residues. J lost 5 bases, V lost 7 bases, and 12 bases had no gene match. Germline-derived CDR1 and CDR2 are SQVTM and ANQGSEA. The CDR3 bases are TGCAGCGCCTTTGAGACAGGGGCTGAGAATGAAAAACTGTTTTTT. Its translation: CSAFETGAENEKLFF.

The rearrangement links TRBV19 to TRBJ1-1, with 7 bases identical to TRBD1. V lost 6 bases and J lost 5; bases outside the gene matches: 9. Looked up from germline, CDR1 is LNHDA and CDR2 is SQIVND (reference sequence). CDR3 length: 14 amino acids. Here the CDR3 reads CASSPQPGQTEAFF. Here the CDR3 DNA reads TGTGCCAGTAGCCCTCAACCGGGACAGACTGAAGCTTTCTTT.